This T cell receptor (beta chain) was identified in a study of patients and donors after allogeneic stem cell transplantation (dated by TCRdb to 2018 to 2020). This clonotype was seen more than once but under ten times. Its antigen target is currently unknown. Nothing much larger sits one base from this clone, and base qualities are not available. The method behind the library was RT-PCR. Sequenced on a NextSeq 550. Clones were called with MiXCR by TCRdb after fastp trimmed the public reads at Q25, and only in-frame beta chains were retained. Rows with one shared CDR3 protein collapse into an entry with the most common genes and DNA. The sample yields about 960,000 distinct CDR3 sequences; more than 15% were counted once. Approximately 5.9% of the sample is taken by the ten largest. The CDR3 holds 17 amino acids from the cysteine to the phenylalanine. Only the CDR3 region is kept as DNA, spanning 51 bases read in frame from base 1. Reading the germline V gene gives CDR1 SGHRS and CDR2 YFSETQ. V is clipped by 4 bases and J by 0 bases, and the sequence between their germline boundaries is 17 bases long.

The TCR sequence derives from a human donor who was either an allogeneic HSCT recipient or a stem cell or donor lymphocyte infusion donor (not recorded which). It is not recorded whose cells these are; they may come from a transplant donor. The rearranged segments are TRBV5-1 and TRBJ2-1; the D region possibly corresponds to TRBD1 (6 bases align). Sequenced: blood, either unsorted or a sorted T cell fraction (not recorded which). The CDR3 amino acid sequence is: CASSPRTGPSSYNEQFF. In nucleotide form, the sequence is TGCGCCAGCAGCCCCCGAACAGGGCCCAGCTCCTACAATGAGCAGTTCTTC.